These T cell receptor beta chains were read from a single sample in a study of MAIT cells during Salmonella Paratyphi A infection. Each CDR3 protein is one row after TCRdb ran MiXCR on the 5' RACE reads. The data hold approximately 640 distinct CDR3 sequences, with 14% observed a single time. The starting material was MAIT cells from PBMCs, obtained at the first sampling point of the challenge study. These receptors were obtained from a person aged 18 to 75 who was deliberately infected with Salmonella Paratyphi A in a paratyphoid fever challenge study. Both conserved end residues are part of each CDR3. The D gene is left open where the match is weak.

TRBJ2-6 - TRBV3-1 CASSQEGSSSGANVLTF
TRBJ2-7 - TRBV12-3/TRBV12-4 CASSLVVGGSLTYEQYF
TRBJ2-3 - TRBV6-4 CASSVKGGTDTQYF
TRBJ1-1 - TRBV20-1 CSARPRDTEAFF
TRBJ2-1 TRBD2 TRBV20-1 CSASIPGLAANEQFF
TRBJ2-7 TRBD2 TRBV20-1 CSASLPQRGFTYEQYF
TRBJ1-1 - TRBV20-1 CSARSGDTEAFF
TRBJ1-4 TRBD1 TRBV6-5 CASSQDRGEKLFF
TRBJ2-5 - TRBV20-1 CSARPPTSDFETQYF
TRBJ2-6 - TRBV6-4 CASSHSSGANVLTF
TRBJ2-1 TRBD2 TRBV6-5 CASTETSGGVAYNEQFF
TRBJ2-2 - TRBV3-1 CASSHGDKEVGELFF
TRBJ2-3 TRBD2 TRBV6-4 CASSEAGGTDTQYF
TRBJ2-7 TRBD1 TRBV20-1 CSARGRTGLLREQYF
TRBJ2-3 - TRBV6-4 CASSDRLGSGTQYF
TRBJ2-2 TRBD2 TRBV30 CAWSPSGEDTGELFF
TRBJ2-1 TRBD2 TRBV7-6 CASSIRTSGDYNEQFF
TRBJ1-1 - TRBV4-3 CASSQDTRELMNTEAFF
TRBJ2-1 TRBD1 TRBV6-4 CASSETGGEQFF
TRBJ2-5 TRBD2 TRBV6-4 CASSDSSGGQETQYF
TRBJ2-3 TRBD2 TRBV6-1 CASSEERGSTDTQYF
TRBJ2-1 - TRBV20-1 CSARGGDEVNEQFF
TRBJ2-7 TRBD1 TRBV19 CASTPPGQGVREQYF
TRBJ2-3 TRBD2 TRBV6-4 CASSEGGLEIDTQYF
TRBJ2-7 TRBD2 TRBV20-1 CSARDPERGDSYEQYF
TRBJ2-3 - TRBV7-7 CASSLEGTDTQYF
TRBJ2-1 TRBD2 TRBV20-1 CSAPQLASGYNEQFF
TRBJ1-5 TRBD1 TRBV10-2 CASYAGQGHQPQHF
TRBJ2-7 - TRBV6-4 CASSPGTDSYEQYF
TRBJ2-2 TRBD2 TRBV6-4 CASSEGLDTGELFF
TRBJ2-7 TRBD1 TRBV11-1 CASSSGTGDLNEQYF
TRBJ1-1 - TRBV20-1 CSFRGSDTEAFF
TRBJ2-6 TRBD1 TRBV6-4 CASSDSTGGANVLTF
TRBJ2-5 TRBD2 TRBV12-3/TRBV12-4 CASSLIDGGTDKETQYF
TRBJ2-5 - TRBV20-1 CSARGSDGKETQYF
TRBJ1-6 - TRBV19 CASSILTENSPLHF
TRBJ2-1 - TRBV4-1 CASSQDSSSPYNEQFF
TRBJ2-5 TRBD2 TRBV24-1 CATSDGTSGGAETQYF
TRBJ2-2 - TRBV6-4 CASSAGDTGELFF
TRBJ2-1 - TRBV20-1 CSASGDQNSYNEQFF
TRBJ2-2 TRBD2 TRBV6-4 CASSDGTSTGELFF
TRBJ2-3 - TRBV6-4 CASNQDTQYF
TRBJ2-5 TRBD2 TRBV20-1 CSARPGGAQETQYF
TRBJ2-7 - TRBV20-1 CSARGESDYEQYF
TRBJ1-1 - TRBV6-4 CASRATENTEAFF
TRBJ2-1 TRBD2 TRBV20-1 CSAPSGEHSYNEQFF
TRBJ1-6 - TRBV15 CATSRDRGQASPLHF
TRBJ2-1 - TRBV10-2 CASNGREGEVDEQFF
TRBJ2-5 - TRBV6-2/TRBV6-3 CASSRQDPQETQYF
TRBJ2-7 - TRBV20-1 CSAKDGKSSYEQYF
TRBJ2-3 TRBD2 TRBV6-4 CASSASGGADTQYF
TRBJ2-2 - TRBV24-1 CATSESRETGELFF
TRBJ2-7 TRBD1 TRBV20-1 CSARETGVDHEQYF
TRBJ2-5 - TRBV11-2 CASYSMGGQETQYF
TRBJ1-3 TRBD1 TRBV6-1 CASSAETGSGNTIYF
TRBJ2-2 - TRBV6-4 CASSDSSAGELFF
TRBJ2-3 TRBD1 TRBV6-4 CASSVGGDPDTQYF
TRBJ2-1 TRBD1 TRBV7-2 CASSPITGDYNEQFF
TRBJ2-3 TRBD2 TRBV4-2 CASSSGQRGATDTQYF
TRBJ2-7 TRBD2 TRBV7-6 CASSPGGRGIPYEQYF